One T cell receptor (beta chain) is described in this entry. Its cognate antigen has yet to be identified. Within one base of it there is no much larger clone, and no base qualities were kept. Genomic DNA extracted from blood, in amounts of roughly 250-550 ng, served as the starting material for amplifying TRB repertoires. Trimming leaves V shorter by 4 bases and J shorter by 2 bases, with the junction holding 4 bases beyond the gene matches. The CDR3 has 14 amino acids, counting the end cysteine and phenylalanine. CDR3 DNA only is kept here, 42 bases in frame from base 1. CDR1 SGHRS and CDR2 YFSETQ were looked up in the germline V gene. These data belong to a study of T and B cells in COVID-19 patients (TCRdb year 2020). Context from the whole study: Using TRB and IGH repertoire sequencing of peripheral blood, the study characterized adaptive immunity in COVID-19 patients who had active infection or had recovered. The recovered cohort had a median age of about 30 years, compared with around 65 years in the active-infection cohort. Two patients belonged to both the recovered and active cohorts because samples were available from active disease and after recovery. As many as 9 follow-up blood samples were collected from each patient, and in some individuals these samples spanned different disease stages. Over 7.5 million TCR sequences were analysed from a TCR and BCR sequence repository that comprised some 37 patients and approximately 69 time points. A recovered cohort was made up of 15 to 19 patients contributing approximately 20 samples, mostly after mild to moderate COVID-19 managed as outpatients. An age-matched reference group of some 40 healthy donors negative for COVID-19 antibodies was used as the comparison for repertoire analyses. Comorbidities linked to unfavorable COVID-19 outcome were present in about 90% of the 20 patients in the active-infection cohort. Critical illness requiring mechanical ventilation or ECMO was present in about 60% of the roughly 20 patients in the active-infection cohort. Beyond this particular receptor, the publication reports: The size of the cohort was considered insufficient for assessing HLA contributions to COVID-19 susceptibility or severity. A total of over 2,000 TCR clusters were exclusive to the recovered cohort, and approximately 28 of those clusters were low-pGen clusters. Specific T cell subsets (CD4+/Treg/CD8+) and sorted SARS-CoV-2-responsive or tetramer+ T cells had not yet been sequenced, and these experiments were ongoing. The reported TCR clusters were said to need prospective validation before any clinical use. TRB repertoires were found to be highly clonal in active COVID-19, whereas diversity and richness at recovery were found to rise above healthy donor levels. Blood samples obtained from mildly ill patients during symptoms, as well as early samples obtained from severe cases, were available only in scarce numbers. In patients with COVID-19, the usage of TRBV/TRBJ genes was reported to be strongly skewed.

The listed sequencing device is Illumina MiSeq. TRB rearrangements were amplified by multiplex PCR with BIOMED2 TRB-A/B primer pools. Illumina-compatible adapters and 7-nucleotide sample barcodes were attached to the amplicons through two consecutive PCRs. Phusion HS II polymerase was used for all library PCRs. The amplicons were purified from gel with the NucleoSpin Gel and PCR Clean-up kit, measured on Qubit, and then pooled at about 4 nM. Amplicon pool quality was checked on an Agilent 2100 Bioanalyzer before Illumina next-generation sequencing. The published analysis was carried out like this. Annotation of TRB rearrangements was performed with MiXCR 3.0.8 using the default MiXCR reference library. Non-productive reads and sequences with fewer than 2 reads were removed, and every unique CDR3 nucleotide sequence was treated as one clone. R 3.5.1 was used to calculate clonality, diversity, richness and V-J gene usage. GLIPH2 was used for TCR clustering by CDR3 similarity, and generation probabilities were calculated by OLGA. GLIPH2 clusters were kept only if they contained at least four unique TCR clonotypes found in at least three individuals. TCRdb reran the public reads through fastp at Q25 and MiXCR, keeping productive beta chains. A single entry per CDR3 protein holds the most common genes and DNA from its merged rows. TCRdb's processing, not the study's, gives the V and J calls here. Counted in this sample were thousands of distinct CDR3 sequences; approximately 40% of them appeared once. The top ten clones comprise 53% of the sample.

In this chain, TRBV5-1 is recombined with TRBJ2-7; TRBD1 aligns with 9 central bases. The origin of this receptor is a human donor with active COVID-19. Source material: blood. This receptor has the CDR3 CASSLRQGAYEQYF. The DNA reads TGCGCCAGCAGCCTGAGACAGGGGGCCTACGAGCAGTACTTC.